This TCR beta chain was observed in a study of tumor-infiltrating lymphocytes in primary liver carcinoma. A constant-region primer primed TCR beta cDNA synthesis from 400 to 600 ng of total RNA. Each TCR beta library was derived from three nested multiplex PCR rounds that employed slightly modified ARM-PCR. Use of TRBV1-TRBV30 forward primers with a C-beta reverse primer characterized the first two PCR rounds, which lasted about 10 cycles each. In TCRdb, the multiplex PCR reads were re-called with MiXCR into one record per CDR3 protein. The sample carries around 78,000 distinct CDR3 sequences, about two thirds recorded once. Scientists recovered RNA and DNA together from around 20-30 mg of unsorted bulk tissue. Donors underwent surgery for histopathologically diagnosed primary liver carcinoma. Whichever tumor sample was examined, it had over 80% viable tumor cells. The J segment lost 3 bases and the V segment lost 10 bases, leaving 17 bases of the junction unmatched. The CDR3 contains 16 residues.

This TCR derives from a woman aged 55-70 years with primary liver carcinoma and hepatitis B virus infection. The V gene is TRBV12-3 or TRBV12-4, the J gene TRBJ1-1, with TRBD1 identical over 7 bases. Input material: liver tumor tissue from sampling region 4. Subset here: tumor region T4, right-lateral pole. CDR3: CANSRNGQAVDTEAFF. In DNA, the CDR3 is TGTGCCAACAGCCGCAACGGACAGGCAGTTGACACTGAAGCTTTCTTT.